A selection of T cell receptor beta chains follows, all from one sample in a study of cytomegalovirus exposure and HLA in healthy donors. The data were produced by immunoSEQ multiplex PCR, yet TCRdb's version contains in-frame clones alone and is incomplete. The sample consists of about 150,000 clones, 82% of them appearing once. Material: PBMCs. The receptors originated from a woman aged 50 to 60 in good health and CMV-seropositive. Both conserved end residues are part of each CDR3. The D gene is left open where the match is weak. A row's size may be missing; if present it is once, few, many or a size class.

>TRBJ1-6|TRBV9|TRBD1|.
TGTGCCAGCAGCGACCCCCGGGACAGGAAGTTTCCTTATAATTCACCCCTCCACTTT
CASSDPRDRKFPYNSPLHF
>TRBJ2-2|TRBV9|.|.
TGTGCCAGCAGCGTAGGGGGGGGCTCGTCCGGGGAGCTGTTTTTT
CASSVGGGSSGELFF
>TRBJ1-4|TRBV27|.|.
TGTGCCAGCAAGAACCGGGGGGGGCTTACTAATGAAAAACTGTTTTTT
CASKNRGGLTNEKLFF
>TRBJ2-2|TRBV9|TRBD2|.
TGTGCCAGCACCCACAGCGGGGGGCCGTCCGGGGAGCTGTTTTTT
CASTHSGGPSGELFF
>TRBJ1-5|TRBV6-1|.|few
TGTGCCAGCAGTGAAGGGGGGGGCAATCAGCCCCAGCATTTT
CASSEGGGNQPQHF
>TRBJ2-1|TRBV30|TRBD2|few
TGTGCCTGGTCAAGCGGGGGGGGTTCGAGGGAGCAGTTCTTC
CAWSSGGGSREQFF
>TRBJ1-1|TRBV6-1|.|.
TGTGCCAGCAGTACAGTGGGGAACACTGAAGCTTTCTTT
CASSTVGNTEAFF
>TRBJ2-7|TRBV5-4|.|.
TGTGCCAGCAGCCTAAGTGGGAGCTCCTACGAGCAGTACTTC
CASSLSGSSYEQYF
>TRBJ1-5|TRBV5-6|TRBD1|.
TGTGCCAGCAGCTTACGGACAGGGGGCCGCCAGCCCCAGCATTTT
CASSLRTGGRQPQHF
>TRBJ1-4|TRBV7-2|.|.
TGTGCCAGCAGCACACAGACTAATGAAAAACTGTTTTTT
CASSTQTNEKLFF
>TRBJ2-3|TRBV5-1|.|.
TGCGCCAGCAGCCTTACAGGGAGCACAGATACGCAGTATTTT
CASSLTGSTDTQYF
>TRBJ2-3|TRBV9|.|.
TGTGCCAGCAGCGTGGCGGAGACAGCAAGCCCCACAGATACGCAGTATTTT
CASSVAETASPTDTQYF
>TRBJ2-2|TRBV2|TRBD1|once
TGTGCCAGCAGGGGTTACAGGGGCACCGGGGAGCTGTTTTTT
CASRGYRGTGELFF
>TRBJ2-7|TRBV2|TRBD1|.
TGTGCCAGCAGTGAAGAAGGGACAGGGGTACACGAGCAGTACTTC
CASSEEGTGVHEQYF
>TRBJ2-7|TRBV7-2|TRBD1|.
TGTGCCAGCGGGACAGGGGGACGGGAGCAGTACTTC
CASGTGGREQYF
>TRBJ2-1|TRBV14|TRBD2|.
TGTGCCAGCAGCCAAGATCGAGGCGGGGGGCAGAACAATGAGCAGTTCTTC
CASSQDRGGGQNNEQFF
>TRBJ1-1|TRBV6-9|.|few
TGTGCCAGCAGTTATGGAACGAAGGAGGCTTTCTTT
CASSYGTKEAFF
>TRBJ2-3|TRBV6-1|TRBD2|.
TGTGCCAGCAGTGTTAGCGGGGGCACAGATACGCAGTATTTT
CASSVSGGTDTQYF
>TRBJ1-4|TRBV5-1|.|.
TGCGCCAGCAGCCGAGGACAAATTAATGAAAAACTGTTTTTT
CASSRGQINEKLFF
>TRBJ2-7|TRBV7-2|TRBD1|.
TGTGCCAGCAGCACGTCTTCCGGGACAGTACTGTACTTC
CASSTSSGTVLYF
>TRBJ2-3|TRBV5-4|.|.
TGTGCCAGCAGCTTGGCGGCAGGGGAGACAGATACGCAGTATTTT
CASSLAAGETDTQYF
>TRBJ1-1|TRBV6-6|.|few
TGTGCCAGCAGTCCAGTGAACACTGAAGCTTTCTTT
CASSPVNTEAFF
>TRBJ1-5|TRBV21-1|.|.
TGTGCCAGCAGCAAAGCGTCAGGCTATCAGCCCCAGCATTTT
CASSKASGYQPQHF
>TRBJ2-3|TRBV10-3|TRBD2|.
TGTGCCATCAGTGCGACTAGCGGGGGGAGCACAGATACGCAGTATTTT
CAISATSGGSTDTQYF
>TRBJ1-2|TRBV5-1|TRBD1|.
TGCGCCAGCAGCCCGGGACAGGGGAACAATGGCTACACCTTC
CASSPGQGNNGYTF
>TRBJ2-7|TRBV6-6|TRBD1|few
TGTGCCAGCAGTTACACGGGACAGATCTACGAGCAGTACTTC
CASSYTGQIYEQYF
>TRBJ2-1|TRBV7-9|.|.
TGTGCCAGCAGCTTGGTAGATAGCCCCGAACCGTACAATGAGCAGTTCTTC
CASSLVDSPEPYNEQFF
>TRBJ2-1|TRBV9|.|.
TGTGCCAGCAGCATAGTGGCAGGGGGGCTTCCCTCCTACAATGAGCAGTTCTTC
CASSIVAGGLPSYNEQFF
>TRBJ2-1|TRBV4-2|TRBD2|.
TGTGCCAGCAGCCAAGGGCCGACTAGCGGGGGTCGGGAGCAGTTCTTC
CASSQGPTSGGREQFF
>TRBJ1-3|TRBV4-1|TRBD1|.
TGCGCCAGCAGCCAGGGAGGGACAGGCTCTGGAAACACTATATATTTT
CASSQGGTGSGNTIYF
>TRBJ1-1|TRBV15|.|.
TGTGCCACCAGCCCCGCACCAGGGACTTCCACACACACTGAAGCTTTCTTT
CATSPAPGTSTHTEAFF
>TRBJ2-7|TRBV11-2|.|.
TGTGCCAGCAGCTTAGGGGGGCCCTCCTACGAGCAGTACTTC
CASSLGGPSYEQYF
>TRBJ1-2|TRBV19|.|.
TGTGCCACGGACAGCTTGTATGGCTACACCTTC
CATDSLYGYTF
>TRBJ2-7|TRBV7-2|.|.
TGTGCCAGCAGCCCAGAACCGGGTGTGCAGTACTTC
CASSPEPGVQYF
>TRBJ2-6|TRBV12-5|TRBD1|.
TGTGCTAGTGGTTTGGGGACAGGTTGGAGCTCTGGGGCCAACGTCCTGACTTTC
CASGLGTGWSSGANVLTF
>TRBJ2-1|TRBV27|.|.
TGTGCCAGCAGTTTCCCCCGGACTGCCATCGATGAGCAGTTCTTC
CASSFPRTAIDEQFF
>TRBJ2-7|TRBV11-2|.|.
TGTGCCAGCAGCTTAGATTCCAGGGGCTCCTACGAGCAGTACTTC
CASSLDSRGSYEQYF
>TRBJ2-5|TRBV5-1|.|.
TGCGCCAGCAGCTTGCAGGGTCGGGAGACCCAGTACTTC
CASSLQGRETQYF
>TRBJ1-2|TRBV10-3|.|.
TGTGCCATCAGTGAGTCGGCAGACTATGGCTACACCTTC
CAISESADYGYTF
>TRBJ2-7|TRBV30|TRBD1|.
TGTGCCTGGAGTCAAACAGGGGGGCACTCCTACGAGCAGTACTTC
CAWSQTGGHSYEQYF
>TRBJ1-6|TRBV7-8|.|.
TGTGCCAGCAGCTTGAGGGCAGTCTCCTATAATTCACCCCTCCACTTT
CASSLRAVSYNSPLHF
>TRBJ1-1|TRBV7-9|.|.
TGTGCCAGCAGCCCACAGGACAGTGAAGCTTTCTTT
CASSPQDSEAFF
>TRBJ2-2|TRBV5-4|TRBD1|.
TGTGCCAGCAGCTCACCGGGACAGGGTGTTACCGGGGAGCTGTTTTTT
CASSSPGQGVTGELFF
>TRBJ1-1|TRBV5-1|.|few
TGCGCCAGCAGCTTGGGGACAGCACACACTGAAGCTTTCTTT
CASSLGTAHTEAFF
>TRBJ1-2|TRBV28|TRBD1|.
TGTGCCAGCAGTTTATCGGACAGGCAAGGCTACACCTTC
CASSLSDRQGYTF
>TRBJ1-6|TRBV6-5|.|.
TGTGCCAGCAGTTACTACGGGGATTCACCCCTCCACTTT
CASSYYGDSPLHF
>TRBJ1-5|TRBV2|.|.
TGTGCCAGCAGTGAGGGCCGGAGGGGATATAGCAATCAGCCCCAGCATTTT
CASSEGRRGYSNQPQHF
>TRBJ1-1|TRBV5-1|TRBD1|.
TGCGCCAGCAGCTTGGTGACCAGGGCGGTAGGGGGCAGTTTTCGGGGAACTGAAGCTTTCTTT
CASSLVTRAVGGSFRGTEAFF